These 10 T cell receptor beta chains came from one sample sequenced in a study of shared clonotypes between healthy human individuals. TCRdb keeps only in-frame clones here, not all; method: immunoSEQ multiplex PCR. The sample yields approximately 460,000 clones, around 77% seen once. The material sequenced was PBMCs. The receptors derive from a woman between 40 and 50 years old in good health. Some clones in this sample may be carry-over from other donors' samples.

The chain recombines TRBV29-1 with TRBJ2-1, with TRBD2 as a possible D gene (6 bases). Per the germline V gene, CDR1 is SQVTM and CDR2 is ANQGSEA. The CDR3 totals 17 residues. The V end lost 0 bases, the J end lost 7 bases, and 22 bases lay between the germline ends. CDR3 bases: TGCAGCGTTGAAGATCTTCAGACGGGCGGGGTTCGTAATGAGCAGTTCTTC. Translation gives CSVEDLQTGGVRNEQFF.

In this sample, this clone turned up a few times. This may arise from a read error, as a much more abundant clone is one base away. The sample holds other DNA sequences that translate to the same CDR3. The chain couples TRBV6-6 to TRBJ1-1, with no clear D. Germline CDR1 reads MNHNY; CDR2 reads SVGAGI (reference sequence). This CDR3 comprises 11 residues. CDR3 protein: CASDVGTEAFF. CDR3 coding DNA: TGTGCTAGCGACGTGGGCACTGAAGCTTTCTTT.

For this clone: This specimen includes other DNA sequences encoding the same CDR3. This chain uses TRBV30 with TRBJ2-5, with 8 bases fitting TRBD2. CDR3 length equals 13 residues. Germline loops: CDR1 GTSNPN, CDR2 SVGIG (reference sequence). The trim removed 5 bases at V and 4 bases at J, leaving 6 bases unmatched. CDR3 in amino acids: CAWGLAGGETQYF. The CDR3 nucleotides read TGTGCCTGGGGCCTGGCGGGAGGAGAGACCCAGTACTTC. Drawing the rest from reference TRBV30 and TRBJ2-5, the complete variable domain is SQTIHQWPATLVQPVGSPLSLECTVEGTSNPNLYWYRQAAGRGLQLLFYSVGIGQISSEVPQNLSASRPQDRQFILSSKKLLLSDSGFYLCAWGLAGGETQYFGPGTRLLVL.

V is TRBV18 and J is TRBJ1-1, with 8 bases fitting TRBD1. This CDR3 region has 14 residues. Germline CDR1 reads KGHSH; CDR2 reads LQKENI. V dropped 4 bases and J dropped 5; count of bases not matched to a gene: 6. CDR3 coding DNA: TGTGCCAGCTCACTTAGACAGGGGCCAACTGAAGCTTTCTTT. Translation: CASSLRQGPTEAFF.

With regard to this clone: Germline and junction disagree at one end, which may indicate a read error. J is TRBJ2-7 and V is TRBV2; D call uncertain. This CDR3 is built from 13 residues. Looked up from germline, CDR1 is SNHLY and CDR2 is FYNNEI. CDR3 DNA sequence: TGTGCCAGCAGCACAGCCCCCCGGCTGGAAACCTGCTTC. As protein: CASSTAPRLETCF.

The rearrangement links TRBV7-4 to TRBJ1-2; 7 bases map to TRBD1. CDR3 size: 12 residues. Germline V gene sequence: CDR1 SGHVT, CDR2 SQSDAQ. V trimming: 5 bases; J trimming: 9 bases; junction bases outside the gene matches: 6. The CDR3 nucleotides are TGTGCCAGCAGCGTCGGACAGGCTAGCTACACCTTC. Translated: CASSVGQASYTF.

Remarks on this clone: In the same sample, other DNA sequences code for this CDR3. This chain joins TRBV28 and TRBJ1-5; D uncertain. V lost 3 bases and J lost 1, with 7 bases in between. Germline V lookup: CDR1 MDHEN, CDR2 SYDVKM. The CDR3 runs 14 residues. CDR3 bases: TGTGCCAGCAGTTTGGACCCAAGCAATCAGCCCCAGCATTTT. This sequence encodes CASSLDPSNQPQHF.

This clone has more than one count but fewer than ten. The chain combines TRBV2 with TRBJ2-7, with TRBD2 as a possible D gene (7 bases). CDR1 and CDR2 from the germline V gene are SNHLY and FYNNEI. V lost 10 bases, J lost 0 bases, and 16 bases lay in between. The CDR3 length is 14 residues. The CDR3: CATTMAGASYEQYF. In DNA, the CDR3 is TGTGCCACTACTATGGCGGGGGCCTCCTACGAGCAGTACTTC.

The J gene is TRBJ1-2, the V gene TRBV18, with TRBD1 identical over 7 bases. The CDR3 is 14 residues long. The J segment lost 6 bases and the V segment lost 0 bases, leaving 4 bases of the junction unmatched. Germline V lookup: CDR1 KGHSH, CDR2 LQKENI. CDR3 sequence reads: CASSPPSRGDGYTF. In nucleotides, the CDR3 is TGTGCCAGCTCACCACCGTCCAGGGGGGATGGCTACACCTTC.

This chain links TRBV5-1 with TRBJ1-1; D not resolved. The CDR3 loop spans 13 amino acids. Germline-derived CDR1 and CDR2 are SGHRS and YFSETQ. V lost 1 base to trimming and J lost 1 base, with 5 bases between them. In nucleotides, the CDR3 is TGCGCCAGCAGCTTGCGACAGAACACTGAAGCTTTCTTT. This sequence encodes CASSLRQNTEAFF.